This T cell receptor (beta chain) emerged from a study of cytomegalovirus exposure and HLA in healthy donors. General study points: In an earlier analysis, productive rearrangement rates for most beta V segments clustered near 87% or 30%. Altogether, 150 to 200 TCR beta chains were recorded as cytomegalovirus-associated.

The CDR3 is 13 residues long. CDR1 SGHDN and CDR2 FVKESK come from the germline V gene. The ends lost 4 bases at V and 4 bases at J; junction bases unmatched: 2. In this sample, this clone turned up once. Its antigen is as yet unknown. Amplification used 60 Vbeta primers and 13 Jbeta primers. The data were produced by immunoSEQ multiplex PCR, yet TCRdb's version contains in-frame clones alone and is incomplete. The sample has about 60,000 clones; about 70% are singletons. The rearrangement links TRBV14 to TRBJ1-1; 8 bases map to TRBD1. The sequencing sample was made of PBMCs. The receptor was isolated from a woman aged 60-70 years in good health and CMV-seropositive. CDR3 coding DNA: TGTGCCAGCAGCCGGACAGGGCCCACTGAAGCTTTCTTT. This encodes CASSRTGPTEAFF. The complete variable domain, with remaining parts taken from reference TRBV14 and TRBJ1-1, reads EAGVTQFPSHSVIEKGQTVTLRCDPISGHDNLYWYRRVMGKEIKFLLHFVKESKQDESGMPNNRFLAERTGGTYSTLKVQPAELEDSGVYFCASSRTGPTEAFFGQGTRLTVV.